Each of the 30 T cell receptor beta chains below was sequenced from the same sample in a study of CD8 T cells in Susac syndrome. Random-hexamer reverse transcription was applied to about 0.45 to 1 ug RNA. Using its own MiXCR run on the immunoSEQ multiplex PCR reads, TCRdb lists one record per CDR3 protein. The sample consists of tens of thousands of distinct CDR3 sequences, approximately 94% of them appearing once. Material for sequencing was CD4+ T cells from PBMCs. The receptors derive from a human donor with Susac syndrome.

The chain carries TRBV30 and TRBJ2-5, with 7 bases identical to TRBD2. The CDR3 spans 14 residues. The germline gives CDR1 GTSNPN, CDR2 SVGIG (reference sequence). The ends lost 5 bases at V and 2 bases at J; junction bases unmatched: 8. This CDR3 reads CAWCRGVAQETQYF. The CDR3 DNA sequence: TGTGCCTGGTGCCGGGGGGTAGCTCAAGAGACCCAGTACTTC. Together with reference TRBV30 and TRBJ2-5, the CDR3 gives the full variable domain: SQTIHQWPATLVQPVGSPLSLECTVEGTSNPNLYWYRQAAGRGLQLLFYSVGIGQISSEVPQNLSASRPQDRQFILSSKKLLLSDSGFYLCAWCRGVAQETQYFGPGTRLLVL.

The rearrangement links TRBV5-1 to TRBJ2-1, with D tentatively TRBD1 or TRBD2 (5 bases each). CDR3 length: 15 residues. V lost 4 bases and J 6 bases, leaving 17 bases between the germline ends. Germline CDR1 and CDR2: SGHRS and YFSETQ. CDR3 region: CASSNPGPPGNEQFF. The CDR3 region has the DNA TGCGCCAGCAGCAACCCGGGACCCCCAGGCAATGAGCAGTTCTTC.

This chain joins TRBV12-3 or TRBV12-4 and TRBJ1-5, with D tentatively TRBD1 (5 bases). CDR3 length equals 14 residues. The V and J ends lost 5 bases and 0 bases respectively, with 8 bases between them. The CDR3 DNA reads TGTGCCAGCAGTGGGGGTATTAGCAATCAGCCCCAGCATTTT. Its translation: CASSGGISNQPQHF.

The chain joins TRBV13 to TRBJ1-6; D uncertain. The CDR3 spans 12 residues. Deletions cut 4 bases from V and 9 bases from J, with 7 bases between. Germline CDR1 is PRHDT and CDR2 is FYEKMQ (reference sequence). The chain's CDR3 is CASSSPSSPLHF. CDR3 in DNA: TGTGCCAGCAGCTCCCCAAGTTCACCCCTCCACTTT.

CDR3 in DNA: TGTGCCAGCAGCTTAATGGTTGGACAGGGTGTCAATGAGCAGTTCTTC. This translates into CASSLMVGQGVNEQFF. V gene TRBV7-2 combines with J gene TRBJ2-1; 8 bases fit TRBD1. Germline V gives CDR1 SGHTA, CDR2 FQGNSA. The CDR3 has 16 residues. V trimming: 2 bases; J trimming: 6 bases; junction bases outside the gene matches: 9.

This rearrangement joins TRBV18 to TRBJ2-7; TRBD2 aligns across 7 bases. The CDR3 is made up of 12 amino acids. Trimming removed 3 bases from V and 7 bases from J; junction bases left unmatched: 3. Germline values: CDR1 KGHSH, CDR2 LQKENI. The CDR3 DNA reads TGTGCCAGCTCACCCGCCGGGGGGGAGCAGTACTTC. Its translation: CASSPAGGEQYF. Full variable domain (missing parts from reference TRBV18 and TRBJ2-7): NAGVMQNPRHLVRRRGQEARLRCSPMKGHSHVYWYRQLPEEGLKFMVYLQKENIIDESGMPKERFSAEFPKEGPSILRIQQVVRGDSAAYFCASSPAGGEQYFGPGTRLTVT.

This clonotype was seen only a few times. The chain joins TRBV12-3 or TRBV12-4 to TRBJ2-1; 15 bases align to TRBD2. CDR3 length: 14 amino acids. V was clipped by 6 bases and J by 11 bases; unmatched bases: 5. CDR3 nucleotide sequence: TGTGCCAGCAGCCGGACTAGCGGGAGGGTTAAGCAGTTCTTC. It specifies CASSRTSGRVKQFF.

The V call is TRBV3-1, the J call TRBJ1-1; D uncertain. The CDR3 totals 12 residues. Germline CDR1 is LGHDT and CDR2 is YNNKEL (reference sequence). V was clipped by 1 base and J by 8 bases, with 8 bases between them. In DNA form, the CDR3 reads TGTGCCAGCAGCCAAGGGGGAGGGGAAGCTTTCTTT. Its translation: CASSQGGGEAFF.

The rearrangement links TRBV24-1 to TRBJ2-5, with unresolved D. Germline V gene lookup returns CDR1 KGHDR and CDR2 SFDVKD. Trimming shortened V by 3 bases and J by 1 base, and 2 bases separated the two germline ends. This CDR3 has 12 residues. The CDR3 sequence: CATSDTQETQYF. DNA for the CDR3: TGTGCCACCAGTGATACCCAAGAGACCCAGTACTTC.

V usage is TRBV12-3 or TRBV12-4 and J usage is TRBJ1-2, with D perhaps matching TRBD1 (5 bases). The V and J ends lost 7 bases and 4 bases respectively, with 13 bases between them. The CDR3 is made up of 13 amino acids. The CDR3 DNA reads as TGTGCCAGCAATCGCGGGGGGGTCTATGGCTACACCTTC. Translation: CASNRGGVYGYTF.

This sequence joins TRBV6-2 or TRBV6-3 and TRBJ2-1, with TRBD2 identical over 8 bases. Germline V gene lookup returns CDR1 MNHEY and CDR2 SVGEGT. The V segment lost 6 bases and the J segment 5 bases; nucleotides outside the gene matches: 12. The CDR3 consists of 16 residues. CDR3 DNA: TGTGCCAGCAGAAGCCCCGGGACTAGTGAGCACAATGAGCAGTTCTTC. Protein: CASRSPGTSEHNEQFF.

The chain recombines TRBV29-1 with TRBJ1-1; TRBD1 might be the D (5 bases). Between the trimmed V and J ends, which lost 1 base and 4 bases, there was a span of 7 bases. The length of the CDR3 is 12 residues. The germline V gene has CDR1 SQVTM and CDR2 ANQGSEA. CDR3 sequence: CSVEGQRTEAFF. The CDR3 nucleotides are TGCAGCGTTGAAGGACAGCGCACTGAAGCTTTCTTT.

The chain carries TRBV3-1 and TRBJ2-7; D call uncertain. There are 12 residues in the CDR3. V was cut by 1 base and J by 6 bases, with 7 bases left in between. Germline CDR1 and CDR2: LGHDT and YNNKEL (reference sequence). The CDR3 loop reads CASSQGPSEQYF. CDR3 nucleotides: TGTGCCAGCAGCCAAGGACCAAGCGAGCAGTACTTC.

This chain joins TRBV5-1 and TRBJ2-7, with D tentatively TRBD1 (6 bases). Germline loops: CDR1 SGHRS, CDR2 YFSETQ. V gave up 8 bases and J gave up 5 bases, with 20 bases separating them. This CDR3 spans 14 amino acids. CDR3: CARIDTDRNNEQYF. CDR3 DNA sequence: TGCGCCAGGATAGACACTGACAGGAACAACGAGCAGTACTTC.

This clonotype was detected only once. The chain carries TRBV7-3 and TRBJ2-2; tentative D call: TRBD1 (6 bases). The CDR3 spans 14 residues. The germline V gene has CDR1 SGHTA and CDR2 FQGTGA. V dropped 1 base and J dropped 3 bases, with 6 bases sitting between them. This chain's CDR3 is CASSLNRDTGELFF. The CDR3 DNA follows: TGTGCCAGCAGCTTAAACAGGGACACCGGGGAGCTGTTTTTT.

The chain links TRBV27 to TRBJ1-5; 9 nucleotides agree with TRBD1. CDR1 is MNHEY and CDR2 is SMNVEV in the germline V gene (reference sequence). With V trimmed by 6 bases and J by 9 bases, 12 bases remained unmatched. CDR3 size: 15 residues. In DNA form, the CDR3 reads TGTGCCAGCAGACAGACAGGGGGTTCGCTCCGGCCCCAGCATTTT. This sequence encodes CASRQTGGSLRPQHF.

CDR3 sequence reads: CSVMPPGNTIYF. The CDR3, as DNA: TGCAGCGTTATGCCTCCTGGAAACACCATATATTTT. The genes are TRBV29-1 and TRBJ1-3; no clear D. CDR3 length: 12 amino acids. Germline assignment: CDR1 SQVTM and CDR2 ANQGSEA. Trimming pared 5 bases from V and 2 bases from J, leaving 7 bases between.

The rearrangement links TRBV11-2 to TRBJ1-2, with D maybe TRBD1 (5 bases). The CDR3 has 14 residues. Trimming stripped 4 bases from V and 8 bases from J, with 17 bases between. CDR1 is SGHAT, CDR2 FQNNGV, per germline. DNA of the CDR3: TGTGCCAGCAGCTCCGTTGATGGGGGGGTCGGCTACACCTTC. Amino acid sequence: CASSSVDGGVGYTF.

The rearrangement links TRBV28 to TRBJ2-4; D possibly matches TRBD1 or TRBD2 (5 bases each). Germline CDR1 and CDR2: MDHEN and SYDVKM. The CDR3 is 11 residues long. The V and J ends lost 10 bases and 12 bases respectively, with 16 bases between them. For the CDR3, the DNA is TGTGCCATAGGCCCGGGACCTGGTCAGTACTTC. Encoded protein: CAIGPGPGQYF.

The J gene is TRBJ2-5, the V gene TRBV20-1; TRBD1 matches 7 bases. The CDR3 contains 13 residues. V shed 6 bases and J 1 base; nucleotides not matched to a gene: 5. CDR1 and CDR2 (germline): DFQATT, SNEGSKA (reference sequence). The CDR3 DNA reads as TGCAGTGCCTCGGGACAGCTCCAAGAGACCCAGTACTTC. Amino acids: CSASGQLQETQYF.

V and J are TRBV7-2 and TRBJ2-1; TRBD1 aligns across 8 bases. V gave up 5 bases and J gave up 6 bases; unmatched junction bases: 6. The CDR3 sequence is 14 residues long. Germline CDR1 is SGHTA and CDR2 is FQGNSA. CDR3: CASSPDRGPNEQFF. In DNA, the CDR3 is TGTGCCAGCAGCCCCGACAGGGGTCCCAATGAGCAGTTCTTC. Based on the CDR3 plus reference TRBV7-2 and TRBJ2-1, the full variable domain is GAGVSQSPSNKVTEKGKDVELRCDPISGHTALYWYRQSLGQGLEFLIYFQGNSAPDKSGLPSDRFSAERTGGSVSTLTIQRTQQEDSAVYLCASSPDRGPNEQFFGPGTRLTVL.

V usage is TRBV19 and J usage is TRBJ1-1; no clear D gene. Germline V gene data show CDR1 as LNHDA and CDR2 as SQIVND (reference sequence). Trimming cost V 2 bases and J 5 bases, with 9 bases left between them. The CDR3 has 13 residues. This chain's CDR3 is CASSIQVLTEAFF. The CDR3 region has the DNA TGTGCCAGTAGTATACAGGTGTTGACTGAAGCTTTCTTT.

The CDR3 nucleotides are TGTGCCAGCAGTACGGGGGGACAGGGGTCAGATACGCAGTATTTT. Its translation is CASSTGGQGSDTQYF. The chain links TRBV28 to TRBJ2-3; 10 positions match TRBD1. The CDR3 loop spans 15 amino acids. Germline-derived CDR1 and CDR2 are MDHEN and SYDVKM. V was clipped by 5 bases and J by 4 bases; unmatched bases: 6.

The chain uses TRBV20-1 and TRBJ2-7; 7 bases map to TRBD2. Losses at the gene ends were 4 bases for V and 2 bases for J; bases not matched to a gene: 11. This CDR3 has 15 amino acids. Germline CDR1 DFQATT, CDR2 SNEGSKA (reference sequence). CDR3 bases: TGCAGTGCTACTGCCCCTAGCGGTAATCCCTACGAGCAGTACTTC. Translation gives CSATAPSGNPYEQYF.

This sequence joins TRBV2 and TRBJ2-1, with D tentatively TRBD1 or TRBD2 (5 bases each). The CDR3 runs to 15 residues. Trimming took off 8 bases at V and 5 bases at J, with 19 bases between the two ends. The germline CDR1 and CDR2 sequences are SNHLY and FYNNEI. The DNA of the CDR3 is TGTGCCAGCCTCGACCCCCGTTTGGGGGACAATGAGCAGTTCTTC. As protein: CASLDPRLGDNEQFF. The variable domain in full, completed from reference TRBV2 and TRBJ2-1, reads EPEVTQTPSHQVTQMGQEVILRCVPISNHLYFYWYRQILGQKVEFLVSFYNNEISEKSEIFDDQFSVERPDGSNFTLKIRSTKLEDSAMYFCASLDPRLGDNEQFFGPGTRLTVL.

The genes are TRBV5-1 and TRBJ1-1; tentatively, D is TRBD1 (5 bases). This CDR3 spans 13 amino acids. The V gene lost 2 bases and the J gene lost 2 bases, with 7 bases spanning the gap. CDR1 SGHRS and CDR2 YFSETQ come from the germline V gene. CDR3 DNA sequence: TGCGCCAGCAGCTTAGGGGATAACACTGAAGCTTTCTTT. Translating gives CASSLGDNTEAFF. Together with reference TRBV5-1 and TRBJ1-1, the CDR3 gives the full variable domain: KAGVTQTPRYLIKTRGQQVTLSCSPISGHRSVSWYQQTPGQGLQFLFEYFSETQRNKGNFPGRFSGRQFSNSRSEMNVSTLELGDSALYLCASSLGDNTEAFFGQGTRLTVV.

In DNA, the CDR3 is TGTGCCAGCAGCTCACCCAACAGGGGGAATTATGGCTACACCTTC. Its protein is CASSSPNRGNYGYTF. V is TRBV7-6 and J is TRBJ1-2; TRBD1 matches at 8 bases. The CDR3 is 15 residues long. CDR1 SGHVS and CDR2 FNYEAQ come from the germline V gene. Germline trimming cut 4 bases from V and 5 bases from J; bases unmatched to any gene: 9.

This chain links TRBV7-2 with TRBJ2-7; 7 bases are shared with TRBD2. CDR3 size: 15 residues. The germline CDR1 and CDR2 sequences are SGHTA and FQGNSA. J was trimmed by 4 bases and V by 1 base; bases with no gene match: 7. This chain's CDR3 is CASSLDPGLKYEQYF. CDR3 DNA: TGTGCCAGCAGCTTAGACCCGGGACTAAAATACGAGCAGTACTTC. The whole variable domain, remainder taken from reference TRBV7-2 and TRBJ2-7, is GAGVSQSPSNKVTEKGKDVELRCDPISGHTALYWYRQSLGQGLEFLIYFQGNSAPDKSGLPSDRFSAERTGGSVSTLTIQRTQQEDSAVYLCASSLDPGLKYEQYFGPGTRLTVT.

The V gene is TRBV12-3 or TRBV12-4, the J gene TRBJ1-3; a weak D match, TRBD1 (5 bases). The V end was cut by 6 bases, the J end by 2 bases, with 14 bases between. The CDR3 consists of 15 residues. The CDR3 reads CASSSGGGAGNTIYF. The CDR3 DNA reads TGTGCCAGCAGCTCTGGCGGGGGGGCTGGAAACACCATATATTTT.

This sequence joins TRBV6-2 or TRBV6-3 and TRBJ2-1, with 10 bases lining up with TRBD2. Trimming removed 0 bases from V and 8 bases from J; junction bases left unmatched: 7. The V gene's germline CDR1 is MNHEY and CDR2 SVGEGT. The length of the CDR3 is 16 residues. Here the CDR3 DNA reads TGTGCCAGCAGTTACTCGACTAGCGGGTTTGTTTATGAGCAGTTCTTC. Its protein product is CASSYSTSGFVYEQFF.